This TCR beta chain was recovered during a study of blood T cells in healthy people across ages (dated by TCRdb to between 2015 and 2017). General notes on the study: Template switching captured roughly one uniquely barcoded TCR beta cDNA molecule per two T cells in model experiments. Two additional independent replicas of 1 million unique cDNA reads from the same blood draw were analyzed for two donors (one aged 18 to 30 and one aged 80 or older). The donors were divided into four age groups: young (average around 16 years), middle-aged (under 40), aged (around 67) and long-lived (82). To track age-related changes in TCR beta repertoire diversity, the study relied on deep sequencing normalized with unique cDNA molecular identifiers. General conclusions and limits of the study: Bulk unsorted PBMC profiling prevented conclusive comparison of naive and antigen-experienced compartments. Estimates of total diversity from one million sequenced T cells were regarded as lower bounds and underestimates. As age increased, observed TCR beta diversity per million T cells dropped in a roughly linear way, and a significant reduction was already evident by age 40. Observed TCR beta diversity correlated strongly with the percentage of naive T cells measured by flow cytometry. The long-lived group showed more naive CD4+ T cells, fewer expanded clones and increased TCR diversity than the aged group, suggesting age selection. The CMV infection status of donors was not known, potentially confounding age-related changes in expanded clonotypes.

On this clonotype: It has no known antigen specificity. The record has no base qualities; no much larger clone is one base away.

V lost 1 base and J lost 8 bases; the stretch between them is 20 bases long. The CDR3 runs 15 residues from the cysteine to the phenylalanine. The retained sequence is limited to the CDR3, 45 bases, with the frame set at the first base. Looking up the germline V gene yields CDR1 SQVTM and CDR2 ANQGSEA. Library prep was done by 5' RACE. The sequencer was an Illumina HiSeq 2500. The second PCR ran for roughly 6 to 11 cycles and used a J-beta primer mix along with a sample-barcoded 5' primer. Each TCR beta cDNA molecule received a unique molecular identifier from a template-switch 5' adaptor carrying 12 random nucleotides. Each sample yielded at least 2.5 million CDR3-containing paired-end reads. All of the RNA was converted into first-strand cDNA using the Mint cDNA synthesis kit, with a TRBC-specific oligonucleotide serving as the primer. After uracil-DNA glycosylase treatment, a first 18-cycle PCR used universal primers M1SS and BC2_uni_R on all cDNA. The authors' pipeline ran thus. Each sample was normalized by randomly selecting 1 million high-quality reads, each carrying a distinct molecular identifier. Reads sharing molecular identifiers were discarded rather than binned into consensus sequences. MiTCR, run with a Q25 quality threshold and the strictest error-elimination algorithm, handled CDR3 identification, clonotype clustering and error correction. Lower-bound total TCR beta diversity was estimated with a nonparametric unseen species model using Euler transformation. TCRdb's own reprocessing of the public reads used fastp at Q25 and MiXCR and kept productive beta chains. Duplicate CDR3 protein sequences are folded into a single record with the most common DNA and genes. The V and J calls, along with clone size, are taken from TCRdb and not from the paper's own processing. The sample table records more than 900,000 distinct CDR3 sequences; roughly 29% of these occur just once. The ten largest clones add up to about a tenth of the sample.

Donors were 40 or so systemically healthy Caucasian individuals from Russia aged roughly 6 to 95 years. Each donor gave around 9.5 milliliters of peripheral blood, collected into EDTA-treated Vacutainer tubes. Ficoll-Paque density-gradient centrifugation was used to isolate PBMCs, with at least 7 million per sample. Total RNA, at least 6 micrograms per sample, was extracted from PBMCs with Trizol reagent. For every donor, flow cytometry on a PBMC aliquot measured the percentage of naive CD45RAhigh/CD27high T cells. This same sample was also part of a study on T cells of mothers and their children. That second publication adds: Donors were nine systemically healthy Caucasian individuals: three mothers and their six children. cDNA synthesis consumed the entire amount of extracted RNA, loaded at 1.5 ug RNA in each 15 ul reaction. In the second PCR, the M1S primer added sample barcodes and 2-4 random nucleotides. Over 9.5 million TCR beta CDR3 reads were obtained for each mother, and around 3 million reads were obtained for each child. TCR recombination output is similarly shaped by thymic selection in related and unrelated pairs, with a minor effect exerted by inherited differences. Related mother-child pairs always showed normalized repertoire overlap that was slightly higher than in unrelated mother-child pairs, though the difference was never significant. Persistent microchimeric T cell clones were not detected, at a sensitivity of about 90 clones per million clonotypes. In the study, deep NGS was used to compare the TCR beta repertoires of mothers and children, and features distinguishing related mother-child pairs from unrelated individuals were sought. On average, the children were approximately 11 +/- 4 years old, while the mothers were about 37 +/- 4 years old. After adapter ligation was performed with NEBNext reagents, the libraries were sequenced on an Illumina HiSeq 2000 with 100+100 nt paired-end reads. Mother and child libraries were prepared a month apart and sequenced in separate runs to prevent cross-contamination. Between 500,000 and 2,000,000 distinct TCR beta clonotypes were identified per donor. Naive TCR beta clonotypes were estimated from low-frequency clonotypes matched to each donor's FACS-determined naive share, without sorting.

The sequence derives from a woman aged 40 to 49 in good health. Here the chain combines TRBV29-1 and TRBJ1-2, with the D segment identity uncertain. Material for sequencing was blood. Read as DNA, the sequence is TGCAGCGTTGAAGTGGTTGAGGCGCCCACCGGGGGCTACACCTTC. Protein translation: CSVEVVEAPTGGYTF.